This T cell receptor beta chain appears in the sequencing data of a study of blood T cell repertoires in COVID-19. Per germline, CDR1 LNHDA and CDR2 SQIVND (reference sequence). Trimming left V 5 bases short and J 0 bases short, with 14 bases between. The CDR3 extends over 16 amino acids. Clones were read by immunoSEQ multiplex PCR, and TCRdb kept only the in-frame ones, dropping some. The table records fewer than 200,000 clones, almost 85% of them present only once. V usage is TRBV19 and J usage is TRBJ1-3; a possible D gene is TRBD1 (6 bases). Material for sequencing was peripheral blood. This clonotype originated in a man aged 40-55 years who had recovered from COVID-19. The CDR3 here is CASSLHRQDSGNTIYF. DNA of the CDR3: TGTGCCAGTAGTCTCCATCGACAGGACTCTGGAAACACCATATATTTT.